This TCR beta chain was retrieved from a study of identical twins. Whole-study findings and limits: Invariant MAIT and iNKT cells may have partly biased zero-insertion analyses. Models underestimated out-of-frame TCR alpha sharing in monozygotic twins.

The CDR3 totals 15 residues. Germline V lookup: CDR1 MGHRA, CDR2 YSYEKL. Concerning this clonotype itself: Its antigen is not known.

TCRdb reprocessed the 5' RACE reads via MiXCR and lists one record per CDR3 protein. The sample lists roughly 1,500,000 distinct CDR3 sequences, under 35% occurring once. This chain uses TRBV4-1 with TRBJ2-1, with D unclear. Matching the DNA end better, TRBJ2-7 makes the J call doubtful. The clonotype originates from a newborn girl in good health. Specimen: cord blood. CDR3 DNA sequence: TGCGCCAGCAGCAAGGAGCCGAGCTCCTACAATGAGCAGTACTTC. Its translation: CASSKEPSSYNEQYF.